This T cell receptor beta chain was identified in a study of T cell clonotyping in hematopoietic cell transplantation. The study, taken as a whole, reports: After transplant, recipient diversity fell while pathologically expanded clonotypes grew through day 180.

Time point meaning: recipient sample about 28 days before transplant, after cytoreduction. This CDR3 has 14 amino acids. Germline-derived CDR1 and CDR2 are LNHNV and YYDKDF (reference sequence). With 2 bases clipped from V and 10 bases from J, the junction kept 9 bases outside the gene matches. Libraries were prepared by immunoSEQ multiplex PCR; TCRdb keeps only in-frame clonotypes and omits some of them. This repertoire shows roughly 50,000 clones, just over 85% found once; its top ten account for around 5.5%. Notes on this clone: The antigen is unknown.

Sequenced here: peripheral blood mononuclear cells, sampled before stem cell transplant. The sequence was obtained from a man between 60 and 75 years old with biphenotypic leukemia. Some clones in this sample may be carry-over from other donors' samples. The J gene is TRBJ1-1, the V gene TRBV15; 8 bases fit TRBD1. CDR3 nucleotides: TGTGCCACCAGCAGACCTATGACAGGGGTAGGAGCTTTCTTT. It codes for CATSRPMTGVGAFF.